The subject of this entry is one T cell receptor beta chain. Original analysis: Estimation of nucleated cell counts relied on the amplification of reference gene primers. Sequencing used immunoSEQ multiplex PCR; TCRdb keeps in-frame clones, though not all of them. V and J calls and clone size are as listed in that table; D and trimming were resolved from the DNA. The sample consists of 120,000 to 150,000 clones, almost 80% of them appearing once. These data come from a study of blood T cell repertoires in COVID-19. About the study: Whether acute or convalescent, the COVID-19 samples came from the United States, Italy and Spain. Sample material is recorded as cDNA or gDNA derived from T cells, B-cell-depleted T cells, or PBMCs.

Germline-derived CDR1 and CDR2 are MNHEY and SVGAGI. This CDR3 comprises 16 residues. V dropped 0 bases and J dropped 8; count of bases not matched to a gene: 10. This chain joins TRBV6-5 and TRBJ2-1; 7 positions agree with TRBD2. The clonotype originates from a man aged 45-65 years with active or convalescent COVID-19. Sequencing was done on a sample of peripheral blood. The CDR3 reads CASSYSGGWQGDEQFF. The CDR3 coding sequence is TGTGCCAGCAGTTACTCGGGGGGGTGGCAAGGGGATGAGCAGTTCTTC.